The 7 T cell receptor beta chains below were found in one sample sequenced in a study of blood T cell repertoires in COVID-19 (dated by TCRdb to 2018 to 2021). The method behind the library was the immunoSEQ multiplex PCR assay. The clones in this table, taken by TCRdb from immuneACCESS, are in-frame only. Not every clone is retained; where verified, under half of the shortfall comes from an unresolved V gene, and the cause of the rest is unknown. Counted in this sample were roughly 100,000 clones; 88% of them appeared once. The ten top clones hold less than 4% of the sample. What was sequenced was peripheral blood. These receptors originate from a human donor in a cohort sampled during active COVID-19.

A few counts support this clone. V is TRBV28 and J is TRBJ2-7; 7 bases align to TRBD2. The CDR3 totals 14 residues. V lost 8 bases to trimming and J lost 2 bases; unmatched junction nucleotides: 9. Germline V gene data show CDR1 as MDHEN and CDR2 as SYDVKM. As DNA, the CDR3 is TGTGCCAGCCTAGAGGCGGGAGAGCCCTACGAGCAGTACTTC. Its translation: CASLEAGEPYEQYF.

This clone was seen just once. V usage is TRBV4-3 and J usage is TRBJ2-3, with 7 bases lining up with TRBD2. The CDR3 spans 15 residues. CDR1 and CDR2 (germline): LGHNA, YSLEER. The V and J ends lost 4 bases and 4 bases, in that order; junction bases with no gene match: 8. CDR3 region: CASSPLASGPDTQYF. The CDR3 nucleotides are TGCGCCAGCAGCCCTCTAGCTAGCGGTCCAGATACGCAGTATTTT.

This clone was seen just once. CDR3 protein: CASKGLGGTGELFF. CDR3 bases: TGTGCCAGCAAGGGTCTAGGAGGGACCGGGGAGCTGTTTTTT. The rearrangement joins TRBV9 to TRBJ2-2; D perhaps matches TRBD2 (6 bases). The CDR3 has 14 amino acids. Germline V gene data show CDR1 as SGDLS and CDR2 as YYNGEE. The V and J ends lost 6 bases and 5 bases respectively, with 14 bases between them.

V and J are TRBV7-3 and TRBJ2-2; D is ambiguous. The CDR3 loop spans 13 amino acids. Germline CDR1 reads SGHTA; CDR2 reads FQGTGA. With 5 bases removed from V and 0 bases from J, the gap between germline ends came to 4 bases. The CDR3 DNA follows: TGTGCCAGCAGCCAATCGAACACCGGGGAGCTGTTTTTT. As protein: CASSQSNTGELFF.

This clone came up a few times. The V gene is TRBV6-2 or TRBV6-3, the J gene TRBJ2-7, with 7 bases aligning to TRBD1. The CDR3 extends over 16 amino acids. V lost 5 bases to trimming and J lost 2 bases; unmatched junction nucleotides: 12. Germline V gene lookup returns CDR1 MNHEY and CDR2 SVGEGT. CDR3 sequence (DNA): TGTGCCAGCAGTCCGACCGGGACAGTCCTTGCCTACGAGCAGTACTTC. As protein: CASSPTGTVLAYEQYF.

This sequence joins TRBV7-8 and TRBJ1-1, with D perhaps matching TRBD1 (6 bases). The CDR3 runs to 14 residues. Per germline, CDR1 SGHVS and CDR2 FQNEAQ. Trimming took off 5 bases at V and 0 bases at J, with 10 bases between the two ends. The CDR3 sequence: CASSRGTMNTEAFF. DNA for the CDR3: TGTGCCAGCAGCCGGGGGACAATGAACACTGAAGCTTTCTTT.

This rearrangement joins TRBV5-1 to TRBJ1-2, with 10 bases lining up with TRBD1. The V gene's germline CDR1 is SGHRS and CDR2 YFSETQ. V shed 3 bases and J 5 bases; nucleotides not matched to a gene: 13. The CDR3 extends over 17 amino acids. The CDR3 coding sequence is TGCGCCAGCAGCTCGATCGACAGGGGGCACCTGGGTTATGGCTACACCTTC. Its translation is CASSSIDRGHLGYGYTF.